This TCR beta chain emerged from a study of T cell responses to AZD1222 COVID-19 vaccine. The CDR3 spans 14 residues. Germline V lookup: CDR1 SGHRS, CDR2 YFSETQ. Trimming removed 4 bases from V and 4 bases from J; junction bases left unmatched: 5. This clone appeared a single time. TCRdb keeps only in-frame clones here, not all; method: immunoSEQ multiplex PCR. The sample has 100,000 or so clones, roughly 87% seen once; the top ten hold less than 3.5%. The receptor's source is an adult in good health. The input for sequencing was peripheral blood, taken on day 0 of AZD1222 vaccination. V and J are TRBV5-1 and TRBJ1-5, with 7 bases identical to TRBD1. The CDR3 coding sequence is TGCGCCAGCAGCACCGGACAGGAGAATCAGCCCCAGCATTTT. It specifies CASSTGQENQPQHF.